The rows below give T cell receptor beta chains drawn from one sample of a study of T cell repertoires in cytomegalovirus infection. TCRdb analysed the reads with MiXCR anew, one entry per CDR3 protein. The repertoire includes hundreds of thousands of distinct CDR3 sequences, 30% to 35% of them detected once, and 15% to 20% sits in the top ten. Their target antigens are unknown. The sample in question was cultured PBMCs, obtained from culture after CMV antigen stimulation. The source of these receptors is a human donor in good health (CMV status not recorded). Some clones in this sample may be carry-over from other donors' samples. Each CDR3 is given with its conserved first and last residue. The order of the fields is clone size, V gene, CDR3 protein. Clone sizes are given selectively: once, few, many, or a class where the clone is expanded.

clone size: few; V gene: TRBV19; CDR3 protein: CASRRTSEETQYF
clone size: -; V gene: TRBV2; CDR3 protein: CASSEPPVQYF
clone size: -; V gene: TRBV27; CDR3 protein: CASSPRQTPGTEAFF
clone size: once; V gene: TRBV7-6; CDR3 protein: CASSSPGLARETQYF
clone size: few; V gene: TRBV5-6; CDR3 protein: CASSLTLGPLGQAAYEQYF
clone size: -; V gene: TRBV2; CDR3 protein: CASSRNPGLSKDTQYF
clone size: -; V gene: TRBV7-8; CDR3 protein: CASSLGWMSTDTQYF
clone size: few; V gene: TRBV7-9; CDR3 protein: CASSPPHLGGRNEKLFF
clone size: -; V gene: TRBV7-9; CDR3 protein: CASSLVRERSEAFF
clone size: few; V gene: TRBV6-2/TRBV6-3; CDR3 protein: CASSTPTRDTGELFF
clone size: -; V gene: TRBV6-6; CDR3 protein: CATADPRRSNQPQHF
clone size: -; V gene: TRBV6-2/TRBV6-3; CDR3 protein: CASGSGTGSYEQYF
clone size: once; V gene: TRBV6-6; CDR3 protein: CASNIGQQLGELFF
clone size: -; V gene: TRBV7-2; CDR3 protein: CASSLRRWDQDTQYF
clone size: -; V gene: TRBV6-6; CDR3 protein: CASYTAGTGVNSNQPQHF
clone size: -; V gene: TRBV5-1; CDR3 protein: CASTKTSGANVLTF
clone size: -; V gene: TRBV29-1; CDR3 protein: CSLRLGNSNQPQHF
clone size: few; V gene: TRBV4-1; CDR3 protein: CASSLNRDLNNEQFF
clone size: -; V gene: TRBV10-3; CDR3 protein: CAISESNKDSENTEAFF
clone size: -; V gene: TRBV19; CDR3 protein: CASSRGHPPQHF
clone size: once; V gene: TRBV6-8; CDR3 protein: CASSGVSVNTGELFF
clone size: once; V gene: TRBV7-8; CDR3 protein: CASSLLRAFNEKLFF
clone size: -; V gene: TRBV18; CDR3 protein: CASSPTSNTEAFF
clone size: -; V gene: TRBV20-1; CDR3 protein: CSARLPRTGGWKTQYF
clone size: -; V gene: TRBV7-3; CDR3 protein: CASSLAGSETETQYF
clone size: few; V gene: TRBV4-3; CDR3 protein: CASSQLERLVRETQYF
clone size: few; V gene: TRBV7-9; CDR3 protein: CASRIFRGDSTDTQYF
clone size: few; V gene: TRBV4-1; CDR3 protein: CASSQSGQGFNEQFF